The rows below give T cell receptor beta chains drawn from one sample of a study of T cell responses to AZD1222 COVID-19 vaccine. The protocol was immunoSEQ multiplex PCR, while the TCRdb copy is restricted to in-frame clones and leaves out a portion. The profile shows about 94,000 clones, less than 85% of them singletons. The specimen comprised peripheral blood, sampled 28 days after the second AZD1222 dose. These receptors were taken from an adult who received the AZD1222 COVID-19 vaccine. Each CDR3 is given without its conserved first and last residue.

j_call,v_call,cdr3_aa
TRBJ2-5,TRBV6-5,ASSYSFVETQY
TRBJ2-3,TRBV19,ASSGARLAASSTDTQY
TRBJ1-6,TRBV4-3,ASQVTGNNSPLH
TRBJ2-1,TRBV4-2,ASSQEGGPRTSGIYNEQF
TRBJ1-6,TRBV25-1,ASRDRGPLH
TRBJ1-5,TRBV4-1,ASSRHRASNQPQH
TRBJ2-5,TRBV5-4,ASSMTSRQETQY
TRBJ1-5,TRBV6-2/TRBV6-3,ASSLRGDQPQH
TRBJ1-2,TRBV5-5,ASSLAAGTAYGYT
TRBJ1-5,TRBV7-8,ASSLVAGNQPQH
TRBJ1-1,TRBV5-1,ASSQTGVGTEAF
TRBJ2-1,TRBV5-1,ASSPSLAGVNEQF
TRBJ2-7,TRBV5-1,ASSLEDGDVGEQY
TRBJ2-5,TRBV4-2,ASSPAGGPSGENQETQY
TRBJ2-1,TRBV19,ATNGLAGLNEQF
TRBJ2-5,TRBV12-3/TRBV12-4,ASSLTSGETQY
TRBJ2-2,TRBV9,ASSVRGGRDANTGELF
TRBJ2-2,TRBV5-5,ASSLTGPQAGELF
TRBJ2-5,TRBV6-2/TRBV6-3,ASSYFRTGGKETQY
TRBJ1-2,TRBV5-1,ASSSYGNYGYT
TRBJ2-7,TRBV7-3,ASSLAAGGAEQY
TRBJ1-2,TRBV10-3,ATSREEVYGYT
TRBJ1-6,TRBV12-3/TRBV12-4,ASSTGNNSPLH
TRBJ2-7,TRBV6-9,ASSYREGTGGPFYEQY
TRBJ1-4,TRBV5-4,ASSLGGSTNEKLF
TRBJ2-4,TRBV18,ASSQGLADIAKNIQY
TRBJ1-4,TRBV30,AWTQGHEKLF
TRBJ2-5,TRBV5-1,ASSLSGGAETQY
TRBJ2-1,TRBV24-1,ATSDLRGYNEQF
TRBJ1-1,TRBV5-1,ASSLGQQNTEAF
TRBJ2-7,TRBV6-5,ASSYIAGSYEQY
TRBJ1-1,TRBV6-6,ASSPSSPAEAF
TRBJ2-1,TRBV27,ASSPRLAGGHGEQF
TRBJ2-3,TRBV13,ASSLGLAGGTDTQY
TRBJ2-1,TRBV19,ASSMLWADNEQF
TRBJ2-5,TRBV5-1,ASSFASLQETQY
TRBJ1-5,TRBV3-1/TRBV3-2,ASSQRTGANQPQH
TRBJ1-4,TRBV7-2,ASSLGTAEKLF
TRBJ2-1,TRBV2,ASTGYNEQF
TRBJ2-2,TRBV29-1,SVEKLESNTGELF